This T cell receptor (beta chain) was found in a study of cytomegalovirus exposure and HLA in healthy donors. From germline, CDR1 is SGDLS and CDR2 YYNGEE. The ends were cut back, 5 bases at V and 4 bases at J, with 12 bases in the middle. The CDR3 consists of 13 residues. A multiplex PCR was run with 60 Vbeta primers and 13 Jbeta primers. TCRdb keeps only in-frame clones here, not all; method: immunoSEQ multiplex PCR. The sample has fewer than 200,000 clones; around three quarters are singletons. The chain combines TRBV9 with TRBJ1-2; possible D gene TRBD1, 5 bases. This clonotype originated in a boy aged 5 to 17 in good health and CMV-seronegative. The sample comprised PBMCs. CDR3 loop: CASSGVTAYGYTF. As DNA, the CDR3 is TGTGCCAGCAGTGGAGTGACAGCCTATGGCTACACCTTC.